This record concerns one T cell receptor beta chain sequence. Its antigen is still unknown. The entry originates in a study of T cell responses to AZD1222 COVID-19 vaccine. The study's findings and limits: No repertoire was sampled before or during the peak T cell response, only after it. Spike was spanned by vaccine-associated CD4 TCRs, with dominance at 160-218 and 743-854. White British donors predominated, females outnumbered males, and clonal diversity was possibly underestimated. Vaccination with two AZD1222 doses was followed by a rise in Spike-specific TCR breadth and depth.

The J segment lost 5 bases and the V segment lost 2 bases, leaving 8 bases of the junction unmatched. Germline CDR1 LGHNA, CDR2 YNFKEQ. This CDR3 comprises 17 residues. Repertoires were generated with immunoSEQ multiplex PCR, while TCRdb's copy carries only in-frame clones and drops some. This sample has 150,000 or so clones, with 70% to 90% found just once. The chain couples TRBV4-2 to TRBJ2-3; 12 nucleotides agree with TRBD2. Material: peripheral blood, obtained on day 0 of MenACWY control vaccination. The sequence was obtained from an adult in good health. DNA for the CDR3: TGTGCCAGCAGCCAACAGTCCCGGACTAGCGGGGTAGATACGCAGTATTTT. Its protein is CASSQQSRTSGVDTQYF.